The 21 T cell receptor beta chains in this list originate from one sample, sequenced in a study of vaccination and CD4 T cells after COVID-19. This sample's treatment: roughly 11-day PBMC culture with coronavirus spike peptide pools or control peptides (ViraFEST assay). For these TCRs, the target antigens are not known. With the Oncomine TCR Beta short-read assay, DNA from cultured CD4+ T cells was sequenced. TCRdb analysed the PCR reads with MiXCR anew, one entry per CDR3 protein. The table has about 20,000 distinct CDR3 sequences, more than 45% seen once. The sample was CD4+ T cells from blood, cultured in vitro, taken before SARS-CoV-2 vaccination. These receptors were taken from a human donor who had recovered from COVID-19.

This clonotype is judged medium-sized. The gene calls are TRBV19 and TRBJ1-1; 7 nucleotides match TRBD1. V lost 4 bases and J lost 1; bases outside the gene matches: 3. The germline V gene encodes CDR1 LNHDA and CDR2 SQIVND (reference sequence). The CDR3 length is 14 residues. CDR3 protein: CASSTPGGNTEAFF. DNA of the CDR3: TGTGCCAGTAGTACCCCAGGGGGGAACACTGAAGCTTTCTTT.

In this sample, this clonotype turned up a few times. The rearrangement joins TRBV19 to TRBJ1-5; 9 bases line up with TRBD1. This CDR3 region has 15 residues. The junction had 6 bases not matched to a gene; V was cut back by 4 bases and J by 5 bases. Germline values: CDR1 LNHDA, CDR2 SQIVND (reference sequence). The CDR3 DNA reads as TGTGCCAGTAGTAATCCACAGGGGGCCCATCAGCCCCAGCATTTT. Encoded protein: CASSNPQGAHQPQHF.

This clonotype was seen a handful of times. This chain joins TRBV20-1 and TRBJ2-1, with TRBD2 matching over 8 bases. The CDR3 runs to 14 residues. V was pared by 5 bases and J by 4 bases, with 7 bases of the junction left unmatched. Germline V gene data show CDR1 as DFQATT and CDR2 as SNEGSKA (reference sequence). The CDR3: CSAPLAGPYNEQFF. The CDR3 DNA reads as TGCAGTGCTCCCTTAGCGGGACCATACAATGAGCAGTTCTTC.

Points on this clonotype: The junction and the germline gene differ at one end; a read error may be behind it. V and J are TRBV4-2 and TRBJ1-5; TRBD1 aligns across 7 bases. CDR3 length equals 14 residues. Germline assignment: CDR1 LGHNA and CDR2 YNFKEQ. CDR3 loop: CASSQTGVNRPQHF. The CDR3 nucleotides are TGTGCCAGCAGCCAAACAGGGGTGAATCGGCCCCAGCATTTT.

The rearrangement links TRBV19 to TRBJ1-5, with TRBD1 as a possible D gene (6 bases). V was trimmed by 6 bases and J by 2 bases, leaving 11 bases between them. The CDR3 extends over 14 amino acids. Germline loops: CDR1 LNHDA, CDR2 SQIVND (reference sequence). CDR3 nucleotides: TGTGCCAGTAGACCCTACAGGGGCAATCAGCCCCAGCATTTT. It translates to CASRPYRGNQPQHF.

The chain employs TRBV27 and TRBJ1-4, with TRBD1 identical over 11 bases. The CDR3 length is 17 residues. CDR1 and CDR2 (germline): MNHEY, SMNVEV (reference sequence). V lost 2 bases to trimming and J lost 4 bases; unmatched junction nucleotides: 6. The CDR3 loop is CASSLGGQGGSNEKLFF. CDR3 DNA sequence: TGTGCCAGCAGTTTAGGGGGACAGGGGGGAAGTAATGAAAAACTGTTTTTT.

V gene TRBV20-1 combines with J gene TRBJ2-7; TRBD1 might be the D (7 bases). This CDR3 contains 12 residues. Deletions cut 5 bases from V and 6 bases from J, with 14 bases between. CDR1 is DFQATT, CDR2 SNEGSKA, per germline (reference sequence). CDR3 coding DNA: TGCAGTGCTCCCAAGCAGGGGGGCGAGCAGTACTTC. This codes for CSAPKQGGEQYF.

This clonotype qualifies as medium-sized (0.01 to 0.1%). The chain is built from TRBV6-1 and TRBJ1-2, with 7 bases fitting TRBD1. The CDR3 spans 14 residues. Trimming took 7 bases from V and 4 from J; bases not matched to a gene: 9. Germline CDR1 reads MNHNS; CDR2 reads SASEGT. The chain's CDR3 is CASTGTVPGYGYTF. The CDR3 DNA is TGTGCCAGCACCGGGACAGTCCCAGGCTATGGCTACACCTTC.

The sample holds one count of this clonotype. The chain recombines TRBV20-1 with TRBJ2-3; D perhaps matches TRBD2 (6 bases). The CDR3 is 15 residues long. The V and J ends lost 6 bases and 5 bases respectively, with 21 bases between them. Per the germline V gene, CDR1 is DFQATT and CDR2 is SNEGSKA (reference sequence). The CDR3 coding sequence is TGCAGTGCCCACCCACTTAGGCGGGATGAAGATACGCAGTATTTT. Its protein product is CSAHPLRRDEDTQYF.

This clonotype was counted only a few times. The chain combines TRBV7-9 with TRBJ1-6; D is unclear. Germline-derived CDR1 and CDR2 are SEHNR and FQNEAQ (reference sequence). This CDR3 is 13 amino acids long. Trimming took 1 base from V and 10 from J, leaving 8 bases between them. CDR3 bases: TGTGCCAGCAGCTTAGGAGAAGGGTCACCCCTCCACTTT. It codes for CASSLGEGSPLHF.

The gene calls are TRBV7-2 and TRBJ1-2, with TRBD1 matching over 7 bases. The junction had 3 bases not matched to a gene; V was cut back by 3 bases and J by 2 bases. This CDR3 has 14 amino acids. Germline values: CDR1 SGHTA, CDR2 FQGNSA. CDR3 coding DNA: TGTGCCAGCAGCTTTAACAGGGGCAACTATGGCTACACCTTC. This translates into CASSFNRGNYGYTF.

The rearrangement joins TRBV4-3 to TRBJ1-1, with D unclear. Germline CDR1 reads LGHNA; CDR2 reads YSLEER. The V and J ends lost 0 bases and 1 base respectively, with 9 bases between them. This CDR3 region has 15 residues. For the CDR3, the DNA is TGCGCCAGCAGCCAAGATGTCAGGCGGAACACTGAAGCTTTCTTT. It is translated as CASSQDVRRNTEAFF.

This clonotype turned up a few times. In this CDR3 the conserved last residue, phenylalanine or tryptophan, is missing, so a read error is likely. The CDR3 DNA follows: TGTGCCAGCAGCTTAGCCGCAGGGGCAAACGAGCAGTACCTC. Residues: CASSLAAGANEQYL. The chain employs TRBV7-2 and TRBJ2-7; possible D gene TRBD1, 6 bases. The CDR3 loop spans 14 amino acids. Germline values: CDR1 SGHTA, CDR2 FQGNSA. The V end lost 0 bases, the J end lost 5 bases, and 11 bases lay between the germline ends.

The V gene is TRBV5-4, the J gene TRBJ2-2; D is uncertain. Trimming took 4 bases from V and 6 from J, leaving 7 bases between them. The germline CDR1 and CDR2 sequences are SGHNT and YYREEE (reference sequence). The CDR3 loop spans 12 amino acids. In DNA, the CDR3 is TGTGCCAGCAGCAAGACATCCGGGGAGCTGTTTTTT. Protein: CASSKTSGELFF.

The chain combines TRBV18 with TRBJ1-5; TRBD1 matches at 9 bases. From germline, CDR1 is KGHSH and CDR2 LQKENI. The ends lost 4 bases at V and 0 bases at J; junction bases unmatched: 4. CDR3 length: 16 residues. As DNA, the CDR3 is TGTGCCAGCTCACATGGACAGGGGAATAGCAATCAGCCCCAGCATTTT. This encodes CASSHGQGNSNQPQHF.

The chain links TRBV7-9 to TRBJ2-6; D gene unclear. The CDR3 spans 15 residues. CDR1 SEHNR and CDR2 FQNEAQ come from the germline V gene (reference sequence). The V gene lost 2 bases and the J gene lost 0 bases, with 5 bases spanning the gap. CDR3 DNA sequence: TGTGCCAGCAGCTTATCCGTCTCTGGGGCCAACGTCCTGACTTTC. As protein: CASSLSVSGANVLTF. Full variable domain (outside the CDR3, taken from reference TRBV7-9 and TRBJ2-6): DTGVSQNPRHKITKRGQNVTFRCDPISEHNRLYWYRQTLGQGPEFLTYFQNEAQLEKSRLLSDRFSAERPKGSFSTLEIQRTEQGDSAMYLCASSLSVSGANVLTFGAGSRLTVL.

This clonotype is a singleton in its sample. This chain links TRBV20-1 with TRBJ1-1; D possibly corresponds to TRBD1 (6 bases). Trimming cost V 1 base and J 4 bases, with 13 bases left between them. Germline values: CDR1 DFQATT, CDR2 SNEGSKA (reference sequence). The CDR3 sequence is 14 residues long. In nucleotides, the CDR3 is TGCAGTGCTAGAGCGGGGGCAGGTGCCACTGAAGCTTTCTTT. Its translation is CSARAGAGATEAFF.

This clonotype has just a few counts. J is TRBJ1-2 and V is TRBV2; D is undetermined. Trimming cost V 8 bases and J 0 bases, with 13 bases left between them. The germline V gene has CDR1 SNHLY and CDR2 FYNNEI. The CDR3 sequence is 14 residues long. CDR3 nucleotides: TGTGCCAGCGGCGGGGAACTCACTAACTATGGCTACACCTTC. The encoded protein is CASGGELTNYGYTF.

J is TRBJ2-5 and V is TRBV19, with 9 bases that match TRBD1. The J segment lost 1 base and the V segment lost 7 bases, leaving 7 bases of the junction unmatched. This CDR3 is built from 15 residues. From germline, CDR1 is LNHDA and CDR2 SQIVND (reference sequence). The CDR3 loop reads CASTNGQGLQETQYF. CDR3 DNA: TGTGCCAGTACAAACGGACAGGGGCTCCAAGAGACCCAGTACTTC.

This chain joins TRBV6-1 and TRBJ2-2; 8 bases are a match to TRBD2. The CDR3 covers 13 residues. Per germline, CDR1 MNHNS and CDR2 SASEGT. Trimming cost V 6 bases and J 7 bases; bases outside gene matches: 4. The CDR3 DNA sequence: TGTGCCAGCAGAATTCTAGCGGGCGGGGAGCTGTTTTTT. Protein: CASRILAGGELFF.

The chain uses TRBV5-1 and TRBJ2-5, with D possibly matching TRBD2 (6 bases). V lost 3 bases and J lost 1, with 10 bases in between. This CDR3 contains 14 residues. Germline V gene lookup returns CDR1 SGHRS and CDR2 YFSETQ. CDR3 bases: TGCGCCAGCAGCTGGCAGGGACTCCAAGAGACCCAGTACTTC. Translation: CASSWQGLQETQYF.